The present T cell receptor (beta chain) was sequenced within a study of T cells in localized non-small cell lung cancer. Study-wide results and limits: Of the tissues analyzed, uninvolved adjacent lung showed maximal T cell clonality, greater than tumor.

This clone was counted once. No antigen is known for it. The CDR3 spans 17 residues. Germline-derived CDR1 and CDR2 are SGHAT and FQDESV (reference sequence). The junction had 9 bases not matched to a gene; V was cut back by 5 bases and J by 3 bases. Sequencing was performed with immunoSEQ multiplex PCR; in TCRdb, only in-frame clones are kept and a portion is missing. The sample holds about 59,000 clones, roughly 90% seen once. This receptor was identified in a woman between 35 and 75 years old with stage I lung adenocarcinoma. The chain uses TRBV11-1 and TRBJ2-1; TRBD2 matches at 11 bases. Sequenced material: peripheral blood, taken before any cancer treatment. CDR3 coding DNA: TGTGCCAGCAGCACGCCAGAAGGGACTAGCGGCTACAATGAGCAGTTCTTC. It translates to CASSTPEGTSGYNEQFF.